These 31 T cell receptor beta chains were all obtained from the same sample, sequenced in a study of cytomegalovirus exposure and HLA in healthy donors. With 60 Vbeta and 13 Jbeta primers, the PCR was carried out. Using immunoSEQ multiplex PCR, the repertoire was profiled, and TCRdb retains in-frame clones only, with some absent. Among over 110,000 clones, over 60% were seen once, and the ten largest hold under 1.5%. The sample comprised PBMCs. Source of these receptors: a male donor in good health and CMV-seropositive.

CDR3 loop: CASSYRLAGEETQYF. The CDR3 region has the DNA TGTGCCAGCAGTTACCGACTAGCGGGGGAAGAGACCCAGTACTTC. The chain is built from TRBV6-6 and TRBJ2-5, with 12 bases that match TRBD2. CDR1 is MNHNY, CDR2 SVGAGI, per germline (reference sequence). The CDR3 sequence is 15 residues long. The V gene end was trimmed by 2 bases and the J gene end by 3 bases; junction bases not matched to a gene: 1.

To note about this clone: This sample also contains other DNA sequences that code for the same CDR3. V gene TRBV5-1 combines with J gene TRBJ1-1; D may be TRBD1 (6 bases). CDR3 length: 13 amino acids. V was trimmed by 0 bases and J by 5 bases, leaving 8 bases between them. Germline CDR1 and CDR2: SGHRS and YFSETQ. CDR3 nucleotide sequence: TGCGCCAGCAGCTTGGACAGGGTGACTGAAGCTTTCTTT. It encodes CASSLDRVTEAFF. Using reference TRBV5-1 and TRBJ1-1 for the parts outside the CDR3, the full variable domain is KAGVTQTPRYLIKTRGQQVTLSCSPISGHRSVSWYQQTPGQGLQFLFEYFSETQRNKGNFPGRFSGRQFSNSRSEMNVSTLELGDSALYLCASSLDRVTEAFFGQGTRLTVV.

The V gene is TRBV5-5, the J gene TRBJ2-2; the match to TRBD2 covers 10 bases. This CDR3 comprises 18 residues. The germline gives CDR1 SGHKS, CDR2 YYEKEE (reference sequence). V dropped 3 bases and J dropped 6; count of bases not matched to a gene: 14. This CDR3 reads CASSSLGASGSWAGELFF. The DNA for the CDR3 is TGTGCCAGCAGCTCCCTCGGAGCTAGCGGGAGTTGGGCCGGGGAGCTGTTTTTT.

CDR3 sequence reads: CASSSSGGAADTQYF. In nucleotides, the CDR3 is TGTGCCAGCAGCTCTAGCGGGGGGGCCGCAGATACGCAGTATTTT. This chain joins TRBV7-3 and TRBJ2-3; 12 positions agree with TRBD2. J gave up 4 bases and V 4 bases, and 3 bases lay outside the gene matches. CDR1 SGHTA and CDR2 FQGTGA come from the germline V gene. This CDR3 region has 15 residues.

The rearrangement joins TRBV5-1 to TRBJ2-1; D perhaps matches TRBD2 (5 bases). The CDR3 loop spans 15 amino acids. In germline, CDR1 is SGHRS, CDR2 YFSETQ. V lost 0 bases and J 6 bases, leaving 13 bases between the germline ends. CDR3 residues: CASSLDSPSGNEQFF. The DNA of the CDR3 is TGCGCCAGCAGCTTGGACTCACCAAGCGGCAATGAGCAGTTCTTC.

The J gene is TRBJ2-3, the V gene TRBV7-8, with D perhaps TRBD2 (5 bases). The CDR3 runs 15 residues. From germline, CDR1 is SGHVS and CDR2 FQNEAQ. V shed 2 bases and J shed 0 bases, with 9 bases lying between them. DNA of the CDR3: TGTGCCAGCAGCTTATCCCCGGGGAGCACAGATACGCAGTATTTT. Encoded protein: CASSLSPGSTDTQYF.

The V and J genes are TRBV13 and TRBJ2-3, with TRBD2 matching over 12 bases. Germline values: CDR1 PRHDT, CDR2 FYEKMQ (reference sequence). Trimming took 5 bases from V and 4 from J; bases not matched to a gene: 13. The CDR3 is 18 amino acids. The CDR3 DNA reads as TGTGCCAGCAGCATCGGACTAGCGGGAACTCTCGGCCCAGATACGCAGTATTTT. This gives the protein CASSIGLAGTLGPDTQYF.

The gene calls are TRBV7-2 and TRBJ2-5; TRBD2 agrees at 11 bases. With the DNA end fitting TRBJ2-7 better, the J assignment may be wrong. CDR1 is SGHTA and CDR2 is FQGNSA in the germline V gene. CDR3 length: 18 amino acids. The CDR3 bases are TGTGCCAGCAGCACCACCCGGGGACTAGCGGTAAGATCCTACGAGCAGTACTTC. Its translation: CASSTTRGLAVRSYEQYF.

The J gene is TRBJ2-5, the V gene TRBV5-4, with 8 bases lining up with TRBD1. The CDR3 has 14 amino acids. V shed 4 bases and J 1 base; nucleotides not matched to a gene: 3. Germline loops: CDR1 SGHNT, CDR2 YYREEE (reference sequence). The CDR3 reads CASSRGTGQETQYF. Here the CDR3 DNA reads TGTGCCAGCAGCCGCGGGACAGGCCAAGAGACCCAGTACTTC.

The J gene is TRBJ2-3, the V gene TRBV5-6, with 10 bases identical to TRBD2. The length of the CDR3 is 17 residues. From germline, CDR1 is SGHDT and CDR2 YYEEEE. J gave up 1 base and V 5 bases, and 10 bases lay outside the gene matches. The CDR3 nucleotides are TGTGCCAGCAGTTTACCCGGGACTAGCGCCCGCACAGATACGCAGTATTTT. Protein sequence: CASSLPGTSARTDTQYF.

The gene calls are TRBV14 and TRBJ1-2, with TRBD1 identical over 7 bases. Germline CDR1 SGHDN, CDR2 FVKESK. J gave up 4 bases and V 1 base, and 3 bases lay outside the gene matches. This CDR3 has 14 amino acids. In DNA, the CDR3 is TGTGCCAGCAGCCAAGTAGGGGGCGTCTATGGCTACACCTTC. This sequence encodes CASSQVGGVYGYTF. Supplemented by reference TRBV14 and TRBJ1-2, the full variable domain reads EAGVTQFPSHSVIEKGQTVTLRCDPISGHDNLYWYRRVMGKEIKFLLHFVKESKQDESGMPNNRFLAERTGGTYSTLKVQPAELEDSGVYFCASSQVGGVYGYTFGSGTRLTVV.

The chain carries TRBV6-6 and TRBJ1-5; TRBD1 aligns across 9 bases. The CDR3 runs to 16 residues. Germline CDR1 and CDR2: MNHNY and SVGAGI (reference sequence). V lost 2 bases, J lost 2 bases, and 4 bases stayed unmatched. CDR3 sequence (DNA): TGTGCCAGCAGTTACCACAGGGGGCCAGGCAATCAGCCCCAGCATTTT. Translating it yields CASSYHRGPGNQPQHF.

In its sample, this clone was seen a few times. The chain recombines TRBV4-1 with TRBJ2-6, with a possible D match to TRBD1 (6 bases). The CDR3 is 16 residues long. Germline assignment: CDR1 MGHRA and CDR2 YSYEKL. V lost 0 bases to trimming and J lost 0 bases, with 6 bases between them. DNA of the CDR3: TGCGCCAGCAGCCAAGAGGGGGCCTCTGGGGCCAACGTCCTGACTTTC. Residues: CASSQEGASGANVLTF.

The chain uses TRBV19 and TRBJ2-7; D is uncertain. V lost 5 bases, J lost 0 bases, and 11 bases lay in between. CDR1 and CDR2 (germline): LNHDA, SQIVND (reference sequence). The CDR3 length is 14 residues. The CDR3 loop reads CASSGGVGSYEQYF. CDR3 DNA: TGTGCCAGTAGTGGTGGTGTCGGCTCCTACGAGCAGTACTTC. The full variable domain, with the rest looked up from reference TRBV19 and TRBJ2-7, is DGGITQSPKYLFRKEGQNVTLSCEQNLNHDAMYWYRQDPGQGLRLIYYSQIVNDFQKGDIAEGYSVSREKKESFPLTVTSAQKNPTAFYLCASSGGVGSYEQYFGPGTRLTVT.

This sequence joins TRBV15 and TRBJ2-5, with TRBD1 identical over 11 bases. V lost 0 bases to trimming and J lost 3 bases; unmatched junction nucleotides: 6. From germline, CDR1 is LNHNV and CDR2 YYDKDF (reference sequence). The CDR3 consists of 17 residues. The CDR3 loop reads CATSRDLGTGGKETQYF. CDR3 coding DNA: TGTGCCACCAGCAGAGATCTAGGGACAGGGGGAAAAGAGACCCAGTACTTC.

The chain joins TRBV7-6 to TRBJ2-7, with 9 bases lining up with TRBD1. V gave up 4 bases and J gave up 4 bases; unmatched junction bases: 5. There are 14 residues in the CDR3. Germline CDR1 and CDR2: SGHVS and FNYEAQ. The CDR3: CASSSRQGDYEQYF. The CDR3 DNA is TGTGCCAGCAGCTCCCGACAGGGGGATTACGAGCAGTACTTC.

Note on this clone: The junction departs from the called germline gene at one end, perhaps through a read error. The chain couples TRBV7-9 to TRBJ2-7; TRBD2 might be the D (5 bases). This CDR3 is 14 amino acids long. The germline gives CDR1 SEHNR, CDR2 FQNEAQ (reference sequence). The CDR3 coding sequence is TGTTCCAGCAGCTCACCTGGCCGACCGGGGGAGCAGTACTTC. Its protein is CSSSSPGRPGEQYF.

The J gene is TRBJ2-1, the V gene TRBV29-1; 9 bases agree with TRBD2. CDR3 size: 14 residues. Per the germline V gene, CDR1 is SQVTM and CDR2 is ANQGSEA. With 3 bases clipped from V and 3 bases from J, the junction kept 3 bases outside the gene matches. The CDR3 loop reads CSVDLAGDYNEQFF. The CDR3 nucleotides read TGCAGCGTTGATTTAGCGGGAGACTACAATGAGCAGTTCTTC.

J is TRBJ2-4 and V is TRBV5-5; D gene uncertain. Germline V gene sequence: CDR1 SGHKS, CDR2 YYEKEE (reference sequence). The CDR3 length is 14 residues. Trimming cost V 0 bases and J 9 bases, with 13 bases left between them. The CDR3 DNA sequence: TGTGCCAGCAGCTTGGACTTGCCCCCTTTCATTCAGTACTTC. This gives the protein CASSLDLPPFIQYF.

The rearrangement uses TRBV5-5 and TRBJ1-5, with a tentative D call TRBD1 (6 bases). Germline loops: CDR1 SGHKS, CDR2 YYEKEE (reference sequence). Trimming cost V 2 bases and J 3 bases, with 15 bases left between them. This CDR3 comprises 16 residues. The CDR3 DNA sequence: TGTGCCAGCAGCTTTTCCTACAGGGCGCTCAATCAGCCCCAGCATTTT. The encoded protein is CASSFSYRALNQPQHF.

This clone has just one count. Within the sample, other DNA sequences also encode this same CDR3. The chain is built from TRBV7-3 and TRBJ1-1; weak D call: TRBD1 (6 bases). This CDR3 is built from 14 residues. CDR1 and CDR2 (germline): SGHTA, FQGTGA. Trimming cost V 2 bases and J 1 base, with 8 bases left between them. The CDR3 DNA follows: TGTGCCAGCAGCTTACAAGGGGGGAACACTGAAGCTTTCTTT. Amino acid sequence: CASSLQGGNTEAFF.

The CDR3 DNA follows: TGTGCCAGCAGTGAAGGAGGTTCTGGGGCCAACGTCCTGACTTTC. It codes for CASSEGGSGANVLTF. The chain is built from TRBV25-1 and TRBJ2-6, with D maybe TRBD2 (5 bases). This CDR3 has 15 amino acids. V lost 2 bases to trimming and J lost 1 base, with 6 bases between them. Germline lookup yields CDR1 MGHDK and CDR2 SYGVNS.

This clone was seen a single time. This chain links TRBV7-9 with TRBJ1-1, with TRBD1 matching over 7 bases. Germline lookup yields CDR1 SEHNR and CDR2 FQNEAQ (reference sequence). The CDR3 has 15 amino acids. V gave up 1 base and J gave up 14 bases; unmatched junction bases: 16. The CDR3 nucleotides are TGTGCCAGCAGCTTAGAGAAGGCGTGGGGGACAGAAAAGTTCTTT. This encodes CASSLEKAWGTEKFF.

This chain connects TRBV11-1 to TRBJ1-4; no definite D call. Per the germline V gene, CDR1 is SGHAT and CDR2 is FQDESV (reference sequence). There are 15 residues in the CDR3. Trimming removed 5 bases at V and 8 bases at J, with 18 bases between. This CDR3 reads CASSIREAPREKLFF. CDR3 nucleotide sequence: TGTGCCAGCAGCATACGAGAAGCCCCCAGGGAAAAACTGTTTTTT.

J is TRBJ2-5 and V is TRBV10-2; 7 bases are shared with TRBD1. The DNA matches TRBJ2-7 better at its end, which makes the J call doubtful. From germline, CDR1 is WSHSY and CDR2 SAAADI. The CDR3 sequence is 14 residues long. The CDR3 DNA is TGCGCCAGCATAAGAGGGGGCCTCTCCTACGAGCAGTACTTC. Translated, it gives CASIRGGLSYEQYF.

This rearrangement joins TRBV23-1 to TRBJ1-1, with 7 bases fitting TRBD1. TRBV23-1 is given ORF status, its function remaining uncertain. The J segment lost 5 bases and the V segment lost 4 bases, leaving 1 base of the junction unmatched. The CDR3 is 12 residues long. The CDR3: CASSRRGTEAFF. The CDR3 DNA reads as TGCGCCAGCAGTCGCAGGGGGACTGAAGCTTTCTTT.

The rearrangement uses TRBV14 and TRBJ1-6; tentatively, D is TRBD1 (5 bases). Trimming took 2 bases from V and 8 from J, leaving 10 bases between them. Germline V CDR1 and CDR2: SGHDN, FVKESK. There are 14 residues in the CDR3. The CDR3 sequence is CASSQTQGYSPLHF. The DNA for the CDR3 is TGTGCCAGCAGCCAAACTCAGGGTTATTCACCCCTCCACTTT.

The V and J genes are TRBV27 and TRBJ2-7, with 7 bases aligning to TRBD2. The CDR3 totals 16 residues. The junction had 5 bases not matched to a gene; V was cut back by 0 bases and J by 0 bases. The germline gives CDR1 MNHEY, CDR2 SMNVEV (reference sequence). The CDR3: CASSLSGEGHSYEQYF. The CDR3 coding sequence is TGTGCCAGCAGTTTATCAGGGGAGGGCCACTCCTACGAGCAGTACTTC.

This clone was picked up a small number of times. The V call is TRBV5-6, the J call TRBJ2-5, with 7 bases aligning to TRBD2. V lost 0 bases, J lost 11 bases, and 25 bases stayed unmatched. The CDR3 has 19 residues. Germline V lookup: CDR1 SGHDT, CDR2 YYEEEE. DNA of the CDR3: TGTGCCAGCAGCTTGGGGCTAATTTCGATAAGCGGGGCAGTGAGGGAGCAGTACTTC. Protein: CASSLGLISISGAVREQYF.

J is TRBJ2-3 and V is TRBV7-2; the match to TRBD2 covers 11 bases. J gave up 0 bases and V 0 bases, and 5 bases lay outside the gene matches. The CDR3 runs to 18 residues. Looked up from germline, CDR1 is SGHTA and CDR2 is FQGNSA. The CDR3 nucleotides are TGTGCCAGCAGCTTAGCCTTAGCGGGAGGGCGGAGCACAGATACGCAGTATTTT. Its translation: CASSLALAGGRSTDTQYF. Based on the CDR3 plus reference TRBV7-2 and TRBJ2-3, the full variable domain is GAGVSQSPSNKVTEKGKDVELRCDPISGHTALYWYRQSLGQGLEFLIYFQGNSAPDKSGLPSDRFSAERTGGSVSTLTIQRTQQEDSAVYLCASSLALAGGRSTDTQYFGPGTRLTVL.

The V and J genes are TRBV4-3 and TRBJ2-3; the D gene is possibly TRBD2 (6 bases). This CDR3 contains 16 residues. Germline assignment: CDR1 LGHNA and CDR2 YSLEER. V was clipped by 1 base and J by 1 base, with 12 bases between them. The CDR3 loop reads CASSQGGIGGTDTQYF. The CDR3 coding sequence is TGCGCCAGCAGCCAAGGCGGGATTGGGGGCACAGATACGCAGTATTTT.